Shown below are 32 T cell receptor beta chains from a single sample sequenced in a study of CD4 T cells in relation to SARS-CoV-2 and coronaviruses. Unexposed donor CD4+ T cells date from 2011-2018, before the COVID-19 pandemic. CD4+ T cells were isolated from the cells after 10 days of culture. No antigen has been assigned to these receptors. Measured with immunoSEQ multiplex PCR; TCRdb has only the in-frame clones, and not every one. There are tens of thousands of clones in the sample; 72% occur only once, and about 12% lies in the top ten. Sample: CD4+ T cells from PBMCs, cultured in vitro. The receptors originated from a human donor in good health.

The chain couples TRBV3-1 (or the pseudogene TRBV3-2) to TRBJ2-7, with D perhaps given as TRBD1 or TRBD2 (5 bases each). This CDR3 region has 16 residues. Germline V gene data show CDR1 as LGHDT and CDR2 as YNNKEL (reference sequence). Trimming took 3 bases from V and 9 from J, leaving 24 bases between them. CDR3 sequence reads: CASSHFGLWGPTRQYF. The CDR3 DNA reads as TGTGCCAGCAGCCACTTCGGTTTGTGGGGACCAACCCGGCAGTACTTC.

This clone appeared a single time. The V gene is TRBV28, the J gene TRBJ1-4; D not resolved. The V and J ends lost 7 bases and 1 base respectively, with 10 bases between them. The CDR3 runs to 14 residues. Germline CDR1 reads MDHEN; CDR2 reads SYDVKM. CDR3 bases: TGTGCCAGCACCCGTCTTGGAACTAATGAAAAACTGTTTTTT. It specifies CASTRLGTNEKLFF.

This clone has more than one count but fewer than ten. The chain links TRBV6-1 to TRBJ1-3, with D unclear. V was pared by 3 bases and J by 0 bases, with 12 bases between. The CDR3 is made up of 16 amino acids. Looked up from germline, CDR1 is MNHNS and CDR2 is SASEGT. The CDR3 nucleotides are TGTGCCAGCAGTGACGAAGCGGTCTACTCTGGAAACACCATATATTTT. It codes for CASSDEAVYSGNTIYF.

The J gene is TRBJ2-5, the V gene TRBV6-2 or TRBV6-3; 7 nucleotides agree with TRBD1. The V gene's germline CDR1 is MNHEY and CDR2 SVGEGT. V shed 2 bases, J shed 5 bases, and the junction held 11 bases outside the gene matches. The CDR3 is 16 amino acids. The CDR3 loop reads CASSYDGTARRETQYF. DNA of the CDR3: TGTGCCAGCAGTTACGACGGGACAGCCCGTCGGGAGACCCAGTACTTC.

This chain joins TRBV5-5 and TRBJ2-5; 12 bases agree with TRBD2. Per the germline V gene, CDR1 is SGHKS and CDR2 is YYEKEE (reference sequence). The CDR3 covers 16 residues. J gave up 4 bases and V 4 bases, and 8 bases lay outside the gene matches. Written as DNA, the CDR3 is TGTGCCAGCAGCCCCACGGCTAGCGGGAGGGGAGAGACCCAGTACTTC. This sequence encodes CASSPTASGRGETQYF.

The rearrangement uses TRBV9 and TRBJ2-1; D possibly uses TRBD1 or TRBD2 (5 bases each). This CDR3 comprises 13 residues. Looked up from germline, CDR1 is SGDLS and CDR2 is YYNGEE. V lost 2 bases and J 7 bases, leaving 10 bases between the germline ends. CDR3 sequence reads: CASSVAEGNEQFF. The CDR3 nucleotides read TGTGCCAGCAGCGTGGCCGAGGGGAATGAGCAGTTCTTC. The variable domain in full, with the rest retrieved from reference TRBV9 and TRBJ2-1, is DSGVTQTPKHLITATGQRVTLRCSPRSGDLSVYWYQQSLDQGLQFLIQYYNGEERAKGNILERFSAQQFPDLHSELNLSSLELGDSALYFCASSVAEGNEQFFGPGTRLTVL.

The V gene is TRBV7-8, the J gene TRBJ2-2; D not resolved. V was clipped by 1 base and J by 2 bases, with 8 bases between them. Germline CDR1 SGHVS, CDR2 FQNEAQ. The CDR3 consists of 15 residues. The CDR3 DNA sequence: TGTGCCAGCAGCTTAGTAAGCGTAAACACCGGGGAGCTGTTTTTT. Its translation is CASSLVSVNTGELFF. Using reference TRBV7-8 and TRBJ2-2 for the parts outside the CDR3, the full variable domain is GAGVSQSPRYKVAKRGQDVALRCDPISGHVSLFWYQQALGQGPEFLTYFQNEAQLDKSGLPSDRFFAERPEGSVSTLKIQRTQQEDSAVYLCASSLVSVNTGELFFGEGSRLTVL.

The chain joins TRBV9 to TRBJ1-1; no definite D call. The V end lost 0 bases, the J end lost 1 base, and 10 bases lay between the germline ends. The CDR3 is 15 residues long. Looked up from germline, CDR1 is SGDLS and CDR2 is YYNGEE. CDR3 residues: CASSVDSWGNTEAFF. The CDR3 DNA follows: TGTGCCAGCAGCGTAGACAGTTGGGGGAACACTGAAGCTTTCTTT.

The rearrangement uses TRBV19 and TRBJ2-2; 7 nucleotides agree with TRBD1. There are 14 residues in the CDR3. V lost 7 bases, J lost 6 bases, and 8 bases stayed unmatched. Germline-derived CDR1 and CDR2 are LNHDA and SQIVND (reference sequence). The CDR3 sequence: CASTEDRLAGELFF. The CDR3 coding sequence is TGTGCCAGTACCGAGGACAGGTTGGCCGGGGAGCTGTTTTTT.

J is TRBJ2-7 and V is TRBV5-6, with 11 bases lining up with TRBD2. CDR1 is SGHDT and CDR2 is YYEEEE in the germline V gene. J gave up 6 bases and V 4 bases, and 6 bases lay outside the gene matches. This CDR3 region has 14 residues. The CDR3 here is CASSHSGGASEQYF. CDR3 in DNA: TGTGCCAGCAGCCATAGCGGGGGGGCCAGCGAGCAGTACTTC.

CDR3 sequence: CASSKCKTPEQPQHF. The CDR3 nucleotides are TGTGCCAGCAGCAAATGTAAAACGCCGGAGCAGCCCCAGCATTTT. The genes are TRBV21-1 and TRBJ1-5. TRBV21-1 represents a pseudogene. This CDR3 spans 15 amino acids.

V usage is TRBV18 and J usage is TRBJ2-1; 9 bases map to TRBD2. V was clipped by 6 bases and J by 6 bases; unmatched bases: 15. This CDR3 has 17 residues. Per germline, CDR1 KGHSH and CDR2 LQKENI. This chain's CDR3 is CASSPQDGLANPNEQFF. The CDR3 DNA reads TGTGCCAGCTCCCCTCAAGATGGACTAGCGAACCCCAATGAGCAGTTCTTC.

This chain connects TRBV5-6 to TRBJ1-4; TRBD1 is a possible D gene (5 bases). The germline V gene encodes CDR1 SGHDT and CDR2 YYEEEE. Trimming took off 2 bases at V and 7 bases at J, with 9 bases between the two ends. This CDR3 contains 13 residues. This CDR3 is CASSFGGAEKLFF. The CDR3 coding sequence is TGTGCCAGCAGCTTCGGAGGGGCTGAAAAACTGTTTTTT.

This sequence joins TRBV30 and TRBJ2-7; 9 bases line up with TRBD1. The germline CDR1 and CDR2 sequences are GTSNPN and SVGIG (reference sequence). The CDR3 consists of 14 residues. J lost 7 bases, V lost 3 bases, and 10 bases had no gene match. CDR3 region: CAWRIVGQGREQYF. In DNA, the CDR3 is TGTGCCTGGAGGATTGTGGGACAGGGTCGTGAGCAGTACTTC.

This clone was detected only a few times. A read error may produce the germline difference seen at one junction end. The gene calls are TRBV2 and TRBJ2-7; the D gene is possibly TRBD1 (6 bases). Germline lookup yields CDR1 SNHLY and CDR2 FYNNEI. The CDR3 covers 11 residues. For the CDR3, the DNA is TGTGCCAGCAGTTACGACGGGACACCTTTCTTC. Translating gives CASSYDGTPFF.

V is TRBV5-6 and J is TRBJ2-7, with D tentatively TRBD1 or TRBD2 (5 bases each). Trimming shortened V by 4 bases and J by 2 bases, and 13 bases separated the two germline ends. There are 14 residues in the CDR3. The germline CDR1 and CDR2 sequences are SGHDT and YYEEEE. CDR3 residues: CASSGDRRTYEQYF. CDR3 coding DNA: TGTGCCAGCAGCGGGGACCGACGAACCTACGAGCAGTACTTC. The full variable domain, completed using reference TRBV5-6 and TRBJ2-7, is DAGVTQSPTHLIKTRGQQVTLRCSPKSGHDTVSWYQQALGQGPQFIFQYYEEEERQRGNFPDRFSGHQFPNYSSELNVNALLLGDSALYLCASSGDRRTYEQYFGPGTRLTVT.

The rearrangement links TRBV7-9 to TRBJ1-4, with D unresolved. The CDR3 extends over 14 amino acids. Germline CDR1 reads SEHNR; CDR2 reads FQNEAQ (reference sequence). Trimming shortened V by 2 bases and J by 7 bases, and 11 bases separated the two germline ends. The CDR3 DNA reads TGTGCCAGCAGCTTACAGACATTAGGTGAAAAACTGTTTTTT. Translating gives CASSLQTLGEKLFF.

This clone appeared a few times. The chain combines TRBV18 with TRBJ1-6; D remains unclear. CDR1 and CDR2 (germline): KGHSH, LQKENI. The ends were cut back, 3 bases at V and 0 bases at J, with 6 bases in the middle. The CDR3 has 15 amino acids. The CDR3 here is CASSPASSYNSPLHF. The CDR3 DNA is TGTGCCAGCTCACCCGCCAGCTCCTATAATTCACCCCTCCACTTT.

CDR3 protein: CASSLAPNKMQGTFGYTF. For the CDR3, the DNA is TGTGCCAGCAGCTTGGCCCCAAATAAAATGCAGGGGACTTTTGGCTACACCTTC. The chain recombines TRBV5-6 with TRBJ1-2; possible D gene TRBD1, 6 bases. With 0 bases removed from V and 7 bases from J, the gap between germline ends came to 25 bases. Germline V gene data show CDR1 as SGHDT and CDR2 as YYEEEE. The CDR3 covers 18 residues.

This clone has only a few counts. The chain carries TRBV6-4 and TRBJ1-1; D unclear. The CDR3 spans 13 residues. Germline lookup yields CDR1 MRHNA and CDR2 SNTAGT. V was clipped by 3 bases and J by 1 base, with 6 bases between them. This CDR3 reads CASSEQSNTEAFF. The CDR3 DNA reads as TGTGCCAGCAGTGAACAGTCGAACACTGAAGCTTTCTTT.

The chain joins TRBV7-3 to TRBJ2-7; 15 bases line up with TRBD2. The germline V gene encodes CDR1 SGHTA and CDR2 FQGTGA. V dropped 7 bases and J dropped 3; count of bases not matched to a gene: 13. The length of the CDR3 is 18 residues. CDR3 residues: CASNFFGTSGRLDYEQYF. For the CDR3, the DNA is TGTGCCAGCAACTTCTTCGGGACTAGCGGGAGGCTCGACTACGAGCAGTACTTC. Based on the CDR3 plus reference TRBV7-3 and TRBJ2-7, the full variable domain is GAGVSQTPSNKVTEKGKYVELRCDPISGHTALYWYRQSLGQGPEFLIYFQGTGAADDSGLPNDRFFAVRPEGSVSTLKIQRTERGDSAVYLCASNFFGTSGRLDYEQYFGPGTRLTVT.

The chain joins TRBV6-4 to TRBJ2-3; 8 bases match TRBD1. Germline values: CDR1 MRHNA, CDR2 SNTAGT. V was pared by 5 bases and J by 2 bases, with 18 bases of the junction left unmatched. CDR3 length equals 19 residues. The CDR3 bases are TGTGCCAGCAGTCCCAACCTCTTTTCCGGGACAGGAGTCACAGATACGCAGTATTTT. This codes for CASSPNLFSGTGVTDTQYF.

The chain employs TRBV7-2 and TRBJ1-5, with D uncertain. The CDR3 is 15 residues long. With 3 bases removed from V and 5 bases from J, the gap between germline ends came to 14 bases. Germline values: CDR1 SGHTA, CDR2 FQGNSA. CDR3 in amino acids: CASSFLGSSDQPQHF. The CDR3, as DNA: TGTGCCAGCAGCTTTCTGGGGTCAAGCGATCAGCCCCAGCATTTT.

By proportion, this clone is large. The CDR3 DNA sequence: TGTGCTAGTGCCATTGGTTTCCCCTCGGGGAACACTGAAGCTTTCTTT. As protein: CASAIGFPSGNTEAFF. This chain links TRBV12-5 with TRBJ1-1; D unclear. Trimming removed 7 bases from V and 1 base from J, with 19 bases in between. The CDR3 loop spans 16 amino acids. CDR1 and CDR2 from the germline V gene are LGHNT and FRNRAP. The variable domain in full, with the rest retrieved from reference TRBV12-5 and TRBJ1-1, is DARVTQTPRHKVTEMGQEVTMRCQPILGHNTVFWYRQTMMQGLELLAYFRNRAPLDDSGMPKDRFSAEMPDATLATLKIQPSEPRDSAVYFCASAIGFPSGNTEAFFGQGTRLTVV.

CDR3 residues: CASSKQGGSYEQYF. The CDR3 DNA sequence: TGTGCCAGCAGCAAGCAGGGGGGTAGCTACGAGCAGTACTTC. This chain uses TRBV13 with TRBJ2-7; weak D call: TRBD1 (7 bases). The germline V gene has CDR1 PRHDT and CDR2 FYEKMQ (reference sequence). The CDR3 spans 14 residues. V shed 5 bases and J shed 3 bases, with 14 bases lying between them.

The chain employs TRBV12-3 or TRBV12-4 and TRBJ2-5; no reliable D call. The CDR3 spans 11 residues. V was pared by 6 bases and J by 2 bases, with 4 bases between. This CDR3 reads CASSLQETQYF. CDR3 coding DNA: TGTGCCAGCAGCTTACAAGAGACCCAGTACTTC.

A few counts support this clone. The chain has TRBV5-8 and TRBJ1-1; weak D call: TRBD1 (6 bases). Trimming left V 2 bases short and J 4 bases short, with 12 bases between. CDR1 SGHTS and CDR2 YDEGEE come from the germline V gene. CDR3 length: 14 amino acids. Here the CDR3 reads CASSFGGFPTEAFF. DNA for the CDR3: TGTGCCAGCAGCTTTGGGGGCTTTCCCACTGAAGCTTTCTTT.

V and J are TRBV19 and TRBJ2-5, with D unclear. The CDR3 runs 11 residues. Trimming cost V 3 bases and J 5 bases, with 4 bases left between them. The germline gives CDR1 LNHDA, CDR2 SQIVND (reference sequence). CDR3 loop: CASSIAETQYF. Here the CDR3 DNA reads TGTGCCAGTAGTATTGCCGAGACCCAGTACTTC.

This clone occurred a few times. V usage is TRBV14 and J usage is TRBJ1-4; D uncertain. V was shortened by 4 bases and J by 12 bases, with 12 bases between the two germline ends. Germline V gene lookup returns CDR1 SGHDN and CDR2 FVKESK. This CDR3 comprises 12 residues. This chain's CDR3 is CASSLASDQLFF. In nucleotides, the CDR3 is TGTGCCAGCAGCCTAGCAAGTGATCAACTGTTTTTT.

The chain carries TRBV4-1 and TRBJ2-7; D might be TRBD1 or TRBD2, each matching 5 bases. The CDR3 extends over 14 amino acids. Trimming removed 3 bases at V and 3 bases at J, with 12 bases between. The germline gives CDR1 MGHRA, CDR2 YSYEKL. CDR3 residues: CASSQPGTSYEQYF. The CDR3 DNA sequence: TGCGCCAGCAGCCAGCCAGGGACGAGCTACGAGCAGTACTTC.

The chain carries TRBV6-2 or TRBV6-3 and TRBJ1-5; weak D call: TRBD1 (6 bases). The CDR3 extends over 16 amino acids. From germline, CDR1 is MNHEY and CDR2 SVGEGT. The V end was cut by 6 bases, the J end by 3 bases, with 18 bases between. CDR3 nucleotides: TGTGCCAGCAGCCCGGGGCAGGGGTCCTCCAATCAGCCCCAGCATTTT. Protein product: CASSPGQGSSNQPQHF.

V gene TRBV7-2 combines with J gene TRBJ1-2, with D unclear. This CDR3 has 12 amino acids. V was trimmed by 1 base and J by 4 bases, leaving 4 bases between them. CDR1 and CDR2 from the germline V gene are SGHTA and FQGNSA. In DNA form, the CDR3 reads TGTGCCAGCAGCTTAGGGGGCTATGGCTACACCTTC. This gives the protein CASSLGGYGYTF.